Listed below are T cell receptor beta chains from one sample, sequenced in a study of identical twins. TCRdb processed the 5' RACE reads anew with MiXCR; each CDR3 protein has one entry. The table has approximately 220,000 distinct CDR3 sequences, around 10% seen once; the top ten hold roughly 5%. The sequencing sample was made of memory (CD45RO+) T cells sorted from blood. These receptors originate from a young woman in good health. Each CDR3 is given with its conserved first and last residue. Each record gives: clone size, J gene, V gene, D gene, CDR3 protein, CDR3 DNA. A D gene is named only where the DNA matches it firmly. Part of the rows lack a size; the others show once, few, many or a class for expanded clones.

-	TRBJ1-1	TRBV20-1	-	CSASGQTEAFF	TGCAGTGCTAGTGGTCAAACTGAAGCTTTCTTT
many	TRBJ1-1	TRBV6-2/TRBV6-3	-	CASSYSYRPGAFF	TGTGCCAGCAGTTACTCGTACAGACCTGGCGCTTTCTTT
-	TRBJ1-1	TRBV11-2	-	CASSLVGFSEAFF	TGTGCCAGCAGCTTAGTGGGGTTCAGTGAAGCTTTCTTT
few	TRBJ1-2	TRBV4-3	TRBD1	CASSQDQGTVDYGYTF	TGCGCCAGCAGCCAAGATCAAGGGACAGTAGACTATGGCTACACCTTC
-	TRBJ2-1	TRBV5-1	-	CASSLGIGYNEQFF	TGCGCCAGCAGCTTGGGAATTGGCTACAATGAGCAGTTCTTC
many	TRBJ2-3	TRBV2	-	CASAAYTDTQYF	TGTGCCAGCGCTGCATACACAGATACGCAGTATTTT
few	TRBJ2-4	TRBV7-9	-	CASSPLDTSKNIQYF	TGTGCCAGCAGCCCACTCGACACATCGAAAAACATTCAGTACTTC
-	TRBJ2-5	TRBV20-1	TRBD1	CSAVDPGTGERETQYF	TGCAGTGCAGTAGACCCCGGGACAGGGGAACGGGAGACCCAGTACTTC
few	TRBJ1-5	TRBV6-2/TRBV6-3	TRBD1	CASSDRVMAEPQHF	TGTGCCAGCAGTGACAGGGTCATGGCGGAGCCCCAGCATTTT
-	TRBJ2-3	TRBV29-1	-	CSVEAPQDTQYF	TGCAGCGTTGAGGCCCCACAGGATACGCAGTATTTT
-	TRBJ2-1	TRBV24-1	-	CATSGSKNEQFF	TGTGCCACTTCGGGATCGAAAAATGAGCAGTTCTTC
many	TRBJ1-1	TRBV10-3	-	CAIVGDLNTEAFF	TGTGCCATCGTGGGGGATTTGAACACTGAAGCTTTCTTT
-	TRBJ2-1	TRBV15	TRBD1	CATSRGDRGRVNEQFF	TGTGCCACCAGCAGAGGCGACAGGGGGCGCGTTAATGAGCAGTTCTTC
many	TRBJ2-3	TRBV6-6	-	CASRASADTQYF	TGTGCCAGCAGAGCTTCAGCAGATACGCAGTATTTT
-	TRBJ2-3	TRBV6-4	TRBD2	CASSPLAGGPDTQYF	TGTGCCAGCAGTCCCCTAGCGGGGGGGCCAGATACGCAGTATTTT
-	TRBJ2-1	TRBV9	-	CASSGRDREIGEQFF	TGTGCCAGCAGCGGACGAGATCGGGAAATAGGTGAGCAGTTCTTC
few	TRBJ1-6	TRBV7-9	-	CASARNANNSPLHF	TGTGCCAGCGCTAGAAACGCAAATAATTCACCCCTCCACTTT
few	TRBJ2-3	TRBV11-2	TRBD2	CASSLVPSGSFVDTQYF	TGTGCCAGCAGCTTAGTGCCCAGCGGGAGTTTTGTAGATACGCAGTATTTT
many	TRBJ2-5	TRBV29-1	TRBD1	CSVLSDRDQETQYF	TGCAGCGTTCTATCGGACAGGGACCAAGAGACCCAGTACTTC
few	TRBJ2-7	TRBV16	TRBD2	CASSQWRLAGAPGEQYF	TGTGCCAGCAGCCAATGGAGGCTAGCGGGGGCCCCGGGGGAGCAGTACTTC
-	TRBJ2-1	TRBV20-1	-	CSAKGGGEQFF	TGCAGTGCTAAGGGGGGGGGCGAGCAGTTCTTC
-	TRBJ2-7	TRBV7-2	-	CASSPQGLDLREQYF	TGTGCCAGCAGCCCCCAGGGGCTCGACTTAAGGGAGCAGTACTTC
-	TRBJ2-3	TRBV20-1	TRBD2	CSATLAGASTDTQYF	TGCAGTGCTACATTAGCGGGAGCTAGCACAGATACGCAGTATTTT
-	TRBJ2-3	TRBV5-1	-	CASSLVVGGTDTQYF	TGCGCCAGCAGCTTGGTTGTTGGTGGCACAGATACGCAGTATTTT
-	TRBJ2-7	TRBV7-9	-	CASSLTGPTKRGYEQYF	TGTGCCAGCAGCCTTACCGGGCCTACCAAGAGGGGCTACGAGCAGTACTTC
many	TRBJ1-2	TRBV7-9	-	CASSYGTNYGYTF	TGTGCCAGCAGCTACGGGACAAACTATGGCTACACCTTC
few	TRBJ1-1	TRBV18	TRBD1	CASSPWTGAGNTEAFF	TGTGCCAGCTCACCGTGGACAGGAGCTGGGAACACTGAAGCTTTCTTT
few	TRBJ1-6	TRBV2	TRBD1	CASRRTGGDNSPLHF	TGTGCCAGCAGAAGGACAGGGGGGGACAATTCACCCCTCCACTTT
-	TRBJ2-1	TRBV3-1	TRBD2	CASSHNRRGGRASEQFF	TGTGCCAGCAGCCACAATCGCCGGGGCGGGAGGGCCAGTGAGCAGTTCTTC
few	TRBJ2-3	TRBV20-1	TRBD2	CSASSRGAGVTDTQYF	TGCAGTGCCTCTTCCCGAGGTGCGGGGGTCACAGATACGCAGTATTTT
many	TRBJ1-1	TRBV7-3	-	CASSLSRNTEAFF	TGTGCCAGCAGCTTGTCTCGGAACACTGAAGCTTTCTTT
-	TRBJ2-3	TRBV7-6	-	CASSFTGYTDTQYF	TGTGCCAGCAGCTTTACCGGATACACAGATACGCAGTATTTT
many	TRBJ2-3	TRBV7-8	-	CASTTLAQGTSTDTQYF	TGTGCCAGCACCACGTTGGCACAGGGGACTAGCACAGATACGCAGTATTTT
many	TRBJ2-1	TRBV12-3/TRBV12-4	TRBD2	CASSLSGGVDEQFF	TGTGCCAGCAGTCTTAGCGGGGGGGTCGATGAGCAGTTCTTC
-	TRBJ2-3	TRBV18	-	CASSPIQGPDTQYF	TGTGCCAGCTCACCGATACAGGGTCCCGATACGCAGTATTTT
few	TRBJ2-3	TRBV7-2	-	CASSLSGARIDTQYF	TGTGCCAGCAGTCTCTCGGGGGCGCGGATAGATACGCAGTATTTT
-	TRBJ2-5	TRBV7-9	-	CASSLYGNQGETQYF	TGTGCCAGCAGCTTATACGGGAACCAAGGAGAGACCCAGTACTTC
-	TRBJ2-5	TRBV11-3	-	CASSLGAAETQYF	TGTGCCAGCAGCTTAGGCGCAGCCGAGACCCAGTACTTC
few	TRBJ2-2	TRBV6-1	TRBD2	CASSRYLPTSHRAGELFF	TGTGCCAGCTCGCGATACCTCCCGACTAGCCACCGAGCCGGGGAGCTGTTTTTT
-	TRBJ2-7	TRBV2	TRBD1	CASRPTGTGGYEQYF	TGTGCCAGCAGGCCCACCGGGACAGGCGGCTACGAGCAGTACTTC
few	TRBJ2-1	TRBV6-4	TRBD2	CASSGTPVLAGGRKFF	TGTGCCAGCAGCGGAACACCCGTTCTAGCGGGGGGCCGCAAGTTCTTC
-	TRBJ2-6	TRBV11-2	-	CASSLEARGRFSGANVLTF	TGTGCCAGCAGCTTAGAGGCCAGGGGTAGATTCTCTGGGGCCAACGTCCTGACTTTC